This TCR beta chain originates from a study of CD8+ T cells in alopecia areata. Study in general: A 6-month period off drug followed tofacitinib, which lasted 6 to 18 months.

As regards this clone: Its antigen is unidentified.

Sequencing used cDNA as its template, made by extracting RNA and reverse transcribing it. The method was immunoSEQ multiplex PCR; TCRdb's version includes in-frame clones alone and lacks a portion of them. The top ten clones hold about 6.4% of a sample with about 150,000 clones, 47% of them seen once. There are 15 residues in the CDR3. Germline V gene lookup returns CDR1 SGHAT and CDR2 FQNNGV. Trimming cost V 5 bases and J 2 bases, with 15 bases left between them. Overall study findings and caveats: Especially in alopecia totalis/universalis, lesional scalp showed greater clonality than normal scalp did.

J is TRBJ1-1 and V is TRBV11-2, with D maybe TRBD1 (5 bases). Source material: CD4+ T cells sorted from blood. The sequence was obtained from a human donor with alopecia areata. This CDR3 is CASSPSGRTNTEAFF. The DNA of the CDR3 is TGTGCCAGCAGCCCCTCGGGACGGACCAACACTGAAGCTTTCTTT.